This T cell receptor (beta chain) emerged from a study of blood T cell repertoires in COVID-19. Study-level information: The United States, Italy and Spain supplied acute and convalescent COVID-19 samples.

Profiled with immunoSEQ multiplex PCR; TCRdb holds only in-frame clones, not every one. The profile covers some 270,000 clones, with roughly 88% appearing a single time and about 11% taken by the ten largest. The clonotype originates from an older woman with acute or convalescent COVID-19. Specimen: peripheral blood.

In nucleotides, the CDR3 is TGTGCCAGCAGCTTGGGCTATCAAGAGACCCAGTACTTC. Its protein product is CASSLGYQETQYF. V gene TRBV7-2 combines with J gene TRBJ2-5; D uncertain. Germline V gene data show CDR1 as SGHTA and CDR2 as FQGNSA. The CDR3 loop spans 13 amino acids. With 3 bases removed from V and 2 bases from J, the gap between germline ends came to 7 bases.